This T cell receptor beta chain was recovered during a study of cytomegalovirus exposure and HLA in healthy donors. Germline V gene data show CDR1 as SGHAT and CDR2 as FQDESV (reference sequence). V was clipped by 5 bases and J by 5 bases, with 18 bases between them. This CDR3 has 15 residues. Use of 60 Vbeta and 13 Jbeta primers characterized the PCR. TCRdb keeps only in-frame clones here, not all; method: immunoSEQ multiplex PCR. The sample has about 150,000 clones; 79% are singletons. The sample consisted of PBMCs. This chain uses TRBV11-1 with TRBJ1-1, with D possibly TRBD1 on 5 matching bases. This TCR was recovered from a woman between 35 and 50 years old in good health and CMV-seropositive. In DNA, the CDR3 is TGTGCCAGCAGCCTTGGGGCAGGGATGGAAACTGAAGCTTTCTTT. It translates to CASSLGAGMETEAFF. The entire variable domain, with the rest obtained from reference TRBV11-1 and TRBJ1-1, is as follows: EAEVAQSPRYKITEKSQAVAFWCDPISGHATLYWYRQILGQGPELLVQFQDESVVDDSQLPKDRFSAERLKGVDSTLKIQPAELGDSAMYLCASSLGAGMETEAFFGQGTRLTVV.